The 5 T cell receptor beta chains below were found in one sample sequenced in a study of T cell responses to AZD1222 COVID-19 vaccine. Some clones are missing from TCRdb's copy, which holds only in-frame ones; the method was immunoSEQ multiplex PCR. The sample shows some 91,000 clones, approximately 94% of them seen only once. Sequenced material: peripheral blood, taken on day 0 of AZD1222 vaccination. Every receptor here comes from an adult in good health.

V and J are TRBV4-1 and TRBJ1-6; no clear D. Between the trimmed V and J ends, which lost 0 bases and 14 bases, there was a span of 20 bases. Germline V gives CDR1 MGHRA, CDR2 YSYEKL. The CDR3 extends over 16 amino acids. The CDR3 loop reads CASSQDGSSPWETLHF. Here the CDR3 DNA reads TGCGCCAGCAGCCAAGACGGGTCATCTCCTTGGGAAACCCTCCACTTT.

This chain connects TRBV7-9 to TRBJ2-5; weak D call: TRBD1 (5 bases). Trimming cost V 1 base and J 5 bases, with 8 bases left between them. Germline V gene lookup returns CDR1 SEHNR and CDR2 FQNEAQ (reference sequence). The CDR3 length is 13 residues. DNA for the CDR3: TGTGCCAGCAGCTTAGAACAGGTGGAGACCCAGTACTTC. Translation gives CASSLEQVETQYF.

V usage is TRBV19 and J usage is TRBJ1-5; D is ambiguous. CDR1 LNHDA and CDR2 SQIVND come from the germline V gene (reference sequence). Trimming stripped 2 bases from V and 0 bases from J, with 5 bases between. The CDR3 covers 14 residues. For the CDR3, the DNA is TGTGCCAGTAGTATAAGTTATAGCAATCAGCCCCAGCATTTT. Its translation: CASSISYSNQPQHF.

V and J are TRBV4-1 and TRBJ2-1; 8 bases align to TRBD2. Germline trimming cut 4 bases from V and 2 bases from J; bases unmatched to any gene: 7. There are 16 residues in the CDR3. Germline V gene data show CDR1 as MGHRA and CDR2 as YSYEKL. This CDR3 reads CASSPLSGVTYNEQFF. CDR3 DNA: TGCGCCAGCAGCCCCCTTAGCGGGGTTACCTACAATGAGCAGTTCTTC.

The rearrangement joins TRBV29-1 to TRBJ2-7; D is perhaps TRBD2 (6 bases). Germline CDR1 is SQVTM and CDR2 is ANQGSEA. V dropped 6 bases and J dropped 4 bases, with 13 bases sitting between them. This CDR3 is 12 amino acids long. The CDR3 DNA reads TGCAGCGTGTCGACTAGTGGGTACGAGCAGTACTTC. Translating gives CSVSTSGYEQYF.